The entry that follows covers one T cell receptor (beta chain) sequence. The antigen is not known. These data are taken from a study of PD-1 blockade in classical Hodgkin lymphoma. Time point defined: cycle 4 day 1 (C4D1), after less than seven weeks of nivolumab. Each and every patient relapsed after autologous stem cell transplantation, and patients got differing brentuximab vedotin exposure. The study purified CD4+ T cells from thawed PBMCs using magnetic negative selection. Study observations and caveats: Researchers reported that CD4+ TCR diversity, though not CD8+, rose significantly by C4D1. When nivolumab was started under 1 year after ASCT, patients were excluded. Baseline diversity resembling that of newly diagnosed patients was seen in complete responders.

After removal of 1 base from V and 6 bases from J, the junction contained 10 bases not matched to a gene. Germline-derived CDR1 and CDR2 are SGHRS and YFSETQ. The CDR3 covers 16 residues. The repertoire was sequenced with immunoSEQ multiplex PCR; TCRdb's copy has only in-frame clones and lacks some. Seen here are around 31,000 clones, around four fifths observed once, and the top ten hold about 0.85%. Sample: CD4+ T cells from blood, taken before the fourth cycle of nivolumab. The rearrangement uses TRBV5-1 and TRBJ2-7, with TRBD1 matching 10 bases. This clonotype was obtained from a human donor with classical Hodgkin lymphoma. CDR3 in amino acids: CASSLPEGTGDSEQYF. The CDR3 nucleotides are TGCGCCAGCAGCTTGCCCGAGGGGACAGGGGACAGCGAGCAGTACTTC.